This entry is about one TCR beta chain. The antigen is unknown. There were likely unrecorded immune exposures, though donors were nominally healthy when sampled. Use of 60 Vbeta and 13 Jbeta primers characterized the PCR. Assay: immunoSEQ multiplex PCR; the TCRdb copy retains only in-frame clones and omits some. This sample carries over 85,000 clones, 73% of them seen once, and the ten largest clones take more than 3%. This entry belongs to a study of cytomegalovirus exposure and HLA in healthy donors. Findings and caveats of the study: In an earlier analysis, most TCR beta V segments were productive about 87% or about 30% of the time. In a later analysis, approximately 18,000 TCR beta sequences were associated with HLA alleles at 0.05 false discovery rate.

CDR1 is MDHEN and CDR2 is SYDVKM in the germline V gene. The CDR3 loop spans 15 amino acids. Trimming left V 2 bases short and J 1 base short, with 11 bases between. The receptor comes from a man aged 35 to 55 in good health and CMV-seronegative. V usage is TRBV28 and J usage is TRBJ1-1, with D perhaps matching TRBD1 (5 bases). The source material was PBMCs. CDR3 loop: CASSLIDRPNTEAFF. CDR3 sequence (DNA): TGTGCCAGCAGTTTAATTGACAGACCGAACACTGAAGCTTTCTTT.